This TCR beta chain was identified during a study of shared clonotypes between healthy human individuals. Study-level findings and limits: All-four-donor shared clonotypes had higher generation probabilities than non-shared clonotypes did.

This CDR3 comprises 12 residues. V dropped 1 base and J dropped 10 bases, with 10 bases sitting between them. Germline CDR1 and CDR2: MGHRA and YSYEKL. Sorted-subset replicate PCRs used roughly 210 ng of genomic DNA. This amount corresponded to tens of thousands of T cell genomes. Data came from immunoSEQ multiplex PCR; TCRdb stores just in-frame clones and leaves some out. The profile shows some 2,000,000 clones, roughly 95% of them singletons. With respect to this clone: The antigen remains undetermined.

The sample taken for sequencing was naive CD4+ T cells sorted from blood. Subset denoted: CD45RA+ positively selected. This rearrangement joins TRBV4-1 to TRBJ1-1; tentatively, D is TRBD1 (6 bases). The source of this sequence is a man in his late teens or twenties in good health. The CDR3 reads CASSQVGQRAFF. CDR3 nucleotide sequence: TGCGCCAGCAGCCAAGTCGGACAGCGAGCTTTCTTT.